This T cell receptor beta chain was observed in a study of blood T cell repertoires in COVID-19. Background on the study: Samples came from the United States, Italy and Spain, spanning acute and convalescent COVID-19. PBMCs, B-cell-depleted T cells, or T cells were the source of the cDNA or gDNA that made up the material.

Original processing notes: Using reference gene primer amplification, nucleated cell counts were estimated. Some clones are missing from TCRdb's copy, which holds only in-frame ones; the method was immunoSEQ multiplex PCR. The D gene and trimming were derived from the DNA, and the V and J assignments and clone size from that table. The profile covers about 190,000 clones, with under 90% appearing a single time and 6.5% to 8.5% taken by the ten largest. Looked up from germline, CDR1 is SNHLY and CDR2 is FYNNEI. V gave up 0 bases and J gave up 0 bases, with 12 bases separating them. The CDR3 has 17 residues.

V and J are TRBV2 and TRBJ1-5; no reliable D call. The receptor's source is a man aged 35 to 55 with acute or convalescent COVID-19. Sequencing used peripheral blood. The CDR3 DNA reads TGTGCCAGCAGTGAAGCTGTCGACCACTATAGCAATCAGCCCCAGCATTTT. Protein product: CASSEAVDHYSNQPQHF. The whole variable domain, remainder taken from reference TRBV2 and TRBJ1-5, is EPEVTQTPSHQVTQMGQEVILRCVPISNHLYFYWYRQILGQKVEFLVSFYNNEISEKSEIFDDQFSVERPDGSNFTLKIRSTKLEDSAMYFCASSEAVDHYSNQPQHFGDGTRLSIL.